Each of the 11 T cell receptor beta chains below was sequenced from the same sample in a study of blood T cell repertoires in COVID-19. This table comes from immunoSEQ multiplex PCR, and its TCRdb copy is limited to in-frame clones, with some not included. Here the sample spans 150,000 to 200,000 clones, about 81% being singletons. Sample: peripheral blood. Source of these receptors: a woman older than 75 with COVID-19, enrolled during active disease.

CDR3 sequence reads: CASSQYEREGGELFF. DNA of the CDR3: TGTGCCAGCAGCCAATACGAAAGGGAGGGCGGGGAGCTGTTTTTT. The rearrangement uses TRBV3-1 (or the pseudogene TRBV3-2) and TRBJ2-2; 7 bases agree with TRBD2. V lost 2 bases and J lost 7; bases outside the gene matches: 7. The germline V gene encodes CDR1 LGHDT and CDR2 YNNKEL (reference sequence). The CDR3 runs to 15 residues.

In this sample, this clone turned up a few times. V gene TRBV27 combines with J gene TRBJ1-6; 7 positions match TRBD1. The trim removed 5 bases at V and 4 bases at J, leaving 5 bases unmatched. Germline CDR1 MNHEY, CDR2 SMNVEV (reference sequence). CDR3 length: 15 amino acids. CDR3 nucleotide sequence: TGTGCCAGCAGTAGGGGACAGAGGTATAATTCACCCCTCCACTTT. It translates to CASSRGQRYNSPLHF.

The chain joins TRBV4-1 to TRBJ2-1; 13 nucleotides line up with TRBD2. The J segment lost 7 bases and the V segment lost 6 bases, leaving 9 bases of the junction unmatched. The CDR3 loop spans 16 amino acids. CDR1 and CDR2 (germline): MGHRA, YSYEKL. In nucleotides, the CDR3 is TGCGCCAGCAGTCGGTACGGGACTAGCGGGAATAATGAGCAGTTCTTC. Amino acid sequence: CASSRYGTSGNNEQFF.

The chain links TRBV30 to TRBJ1-1; D perhaps matches TRBD1 (5 bases). The ends were cut back, 8 bases at V and 1 base at J, with 8 bases in the middle. The germline gives CDR1 GTSNPN, CDR2 SVGIG (reference sequence). The CDR3 sequence is 11 residues long. This CDR3 reads CASRENTEAFF. The CDR3 DNA follows: TGTGCCAGCAGGGAGAACACTGAAGCTTTCTTT.

The gene calls are TRBV2 and TRBJ2-1; 10 nucleotides agree with TRBD1. Looked up from germline, CDR1 is SNHLY and CDR2 is FYNNEI. CDR3 size: 15 residues. The junction had 10 bases not matched to a gene; V was cut back by 7 bases and J by 7 bases. For the CDR3, the DNA is TGTGCCAGCACCGGGACAGGGGATCGTGGAAATGAGCAGTTCTTC. Its protein product is CASTGTGDRGNEQFF.

For the CDR3, the DNA is TGTGCCAGCGGACAGGGCTACACCGGGGAGCTGTTTTTT. Translation gives CASGQGYTGELFF. The chain links TRBV2 to TRBJ2-2; 8 nucleotides align to TRBD1. CDR1 SNHLY and CDR2 FYNNEI come from the germline V gene. J gave up 3 bases and V 8 bases, and 2 bases lay outside the gene matches. The CDR3 extends over 13 amino acids.

The rearrangement links TRBV6-6 to TRBJ2-7; the D gene is possibly TRBD2 (5 bases). The V and J ends lost 2 bases and 2 bases respectively, with 7 bases between them. Germline CDR1 is MNHNY and CDR2 is SVGAGI (reference sequence). This CDR3 region has 13 residues. In nucleotides, the CDR3 is TGTGCCAGCAGTTACATGGAGGCCTACGAGCAGTACTTC. This codes for CASSYMEAYEQYF.

The genes are TRBV29-1 and TRBJ1-2; 9 bases are shared with TRBD1. J was trimmed by 2 bases and V by 4 bases; bases with no gene match: 14. The CDR3 length is 17 residues. From germline, CDR1 is SQVTM and CDR2 ANQGSEA. The CDR3 is CSVGIRRQGEGNYGYTF. The CDR3 bases are TGCAGCGTTGGGATCCGGAGACAGGGGGAAGGGAACTATGGCTACACCTTC.

Of note for this clone: This sample also contains other DNA sequences that code for the same CDR3. This chain uses TRBV3-1 (or the pseudogene TRBV3-2) with TRBJ1-2, with 7 bases matching TRBD1. Germline loops: CDR1 LGHDT, CDR2 YNNKEL (reference sequence). This CDR3 contains 12 residues. V lost 1 base, J lost 7 bases, and 0 bases stayed unmatched. Written as DNA, the CDR3 is TGTGCCAGCAGCCAAGGGACAGGTGGCTACACCTTC. This sequence encodes CASSQGTGGYTF.

This chain links TRBV3-1 (or the pseudogene TRBV3-2) with TRBJ2-6, with D possibly TRBD2 on 5 matching bases. This CDR3 is built from 15 residues. Trimming stripped 4 bases from V and 4 bases from J, with 11 bases between. Germline loops: CDR1 LGHDT, CDR2 YNNKEL (reference sequence). The CDR3, as DNA: TGTGCCAGCAGCCTTAGCTCGGGGGGGGCCAACGTCCTGACTTTC. This encodes CASSLSSGGANVLTF.

V is TRBV6-1 and J is TRBJ1-4, with D tentatively TRBD1 (5 bases). Germline V gene data show CDR1 as MNHNS and CDR2 as SASEGT. Trimming shortened V by 2 bases and J by 7 bases, and 11 bases separated the two germline ends. The CDR3 has 14 residues. For the CDR3, the DNA is TGTGCCAGCAGTGAATCAGGGAGGAGTGAAAAACTGTTTTTT. Its protein product is CASSESGRSEKLFF.